This T cell receptor (beta chain) is drawn from a study of blood T cells in healthy people across ages. The CDR3 extends over 16 amino acids. With 6 bases clipped from V and 3 bases from J, the junction kept 13 bases outside the gene matches. Looked up from germline, CDR1 is MNHNS and CDR2 is SASEGT. This clonotype was observed a handful of times. Its antigen is unknown. Study-wide findings and caveats: With donor CMV status unknown, expanded clonotype changes were possibly confounded.

A sample-barcoded 5' primer and a J-beta primer mix were used in a second PCR of about 6 to 12 cycles. TCRdb independently ran MiXCR on the 5' RACE reads; one entry per CDR3 protein. The sample has 600,000 to 850,000 distinct CDR3 sequences, roughly 43% seen once. This clonotype was sampled from an older woman in good health. The sequencing sample was made of blood. The chain recombines TRBV6-1 with TRBJ2-5, with 7 positions matching TRBD2. The CDR3 nucleotides read TGTGCCAGCAGGGCGGGGAGGCAGCGGGATAAAGAGACCCAGTACTTC. Its translation: CASRAGRQRDKETQYF.